The 31 T cell receptor beta chains below all came from one sample that was sequenced in a study of shared clonotypes between healthy human individuals. Libraries were prepared by immunoSEQ multiplex PCR; TCRdb keeps only in-frame clonotypes and omits some of them. The sample has 2 million to 2.5 million clones; around 92% are singletons. Sequenced: naive CD4+ T cells from PBMCs. Subset: CD45RA+ positively selected. The receptor set was obtained from a man in his late teens or twenties in good health. Some clones in this sample may be carry-over from other donors' samples.

The chain combines TRBV4-3 with TRBJ1-2, with TRBD1 matching over 10 bases. CDR1 LGHNA and CDR2 YSLEER come from the germline V gene. V trimming: 4 bases; J trimming: 0 bases; junction bases outside the gene matches: 2. The CDR3 has 15 amino acids. CDR3 in amino acids: CASSPGQGANYGYTF. The CDR3 coding sequence is TGCGCCAGCAGCCCTGGACAGGGGGCTAACTATGGCTACACCTTC.

This chain uses TRBV7-3 with TRBJ2-7; 7 positions match TRBD1. The CDR3 extends over 15 amino acids. The V and J ends lost 5 bases and 2 bases, in that order; junction bases with no gene match: 9. Germline loops: CDR1 SGHTA, CDR2 FQGTGA. In DNA form, the CDR3 reads TGTGCCAGCAGCCACGACAGGGCGGAGCCCTACGAGCAGTACTTC. Translated: CASSHDRAEPYEQYF. Full variable domain (missing parts from reference TRBV7-3 and TRBJ2-7): GAGVSQTPSNKVTEKGKYVELRCDPISGHTALYWYRQSLGQGPEFLIYFQGTGAADDSGLPNDRFFAVRPEGSVSTLKIQRTERGDSAVYLCASSHDRAEPYEQYFGPGTRLTVT.

This chain connects TRBV29-1 to TRBJ2-5, with TRBD2 identical over 9 bases. In germline, CDR1 is SQVTM, CDR2 ANQGSEA. The CDR3 runs 14 residues. V shed 3 bases and J 1 base; nucleotides not matched to a gene: 3. The CDR3 reads CSVETSGAQETQYF. The CDR3 nucleotides are TGCAGCGTTGAGACTAGCGGAGCCCAAGAGACCCAGTACTTC. The variable domain in full, with the rest retrieved from reference TRBV29-1 and TRBJ2-5, is SAVISQKPSRDICQRGTSLTIQCQVDSQVTMMFWYRQQPGQSLTLIATANQGSEATYESGFVIDKFPISRPNLTFSTLTVSNMSPEDSSIYLCSVETSGAQETQYFGPGTRLLVL.

This rearrangement joins TRBV9 to TRBJ1-1; D uncertain. The CDR3 is made up of 16 amino acids. Germline V lookup: CDR1 SGDLS, CDR2 YYNGEE. V was clipped by 0 bases and J by 0 bases, with 12 bases between them. DNA of the CDR3: TGTGCCAGCAGCGTAGTGGAGTTTGGGATGAACACTGAAGCTTTCTTT. Residues: CASSVVEFGMNTEAFF.

V is TRBV4-1 and J is TRBJ1-4; D is ambiguous. Germline CDR1 MGHRA, CDR2 YSYEKL. The CDR3 consists of 16 residues. V gave up 2 bases and J gave up 0 bases, with 10 bases separating them. CDR3: CASSQLGPSTNEKLFF. The CDR3 DNA is TGCGCCAGCAGCCAATTGGGCCCTTCAACTAATGAAAAACTGTTTTTT.

The rearrangement links TRBV5-6 to TRBJ2-7, with 10 nucleotides matching TRBD2. Per germline, CDR1 SGHDT and CDR2 YYEEEE. After removal of 4 bases from V and 3 bases from J, the junction contained 13 bases not matched to a gene. This CDR3 region has 17 residues. The CDR3 DNA follows: TGTGCCAGCAGCCCTCGGTCGACTAGCGGGTTTTTCTACGAGCAGTACTTC. Translation: CASSPRSTSGFFYEQYF. The complete variable domain, with remaining parts taken from reference TRBV5-6 and TRBJ2-7, reads DAGVTQSPTHLIKTRGQQVTLRCSPKSGHDTVSWYQQALGQGPQFIFQYYEEEERQRGNFPDRFSGHQFPNYSSELNVNALLLGDSALYLCASSPRSTSGFFYEQYFGPGTRLTVT.

This chain joins TRBV14 and TRBJ2-7; the D call may be TRBD1 or TRBD2 (6 bases each). Germline CDR1 and CDR2: SGHDN and FVKESK. V lost 3 bases and J lost 6, with 21 bases in between. The CDR3 loop spans 16 amino acids. CDR3 nucleotides: TGTGCCAGCAGCCACCGCTCGCCGGGCAGGGGAGGCGAGCAGTACTTC. This encodes CASSHRSPGRGGEQYF.

This clone came up once. V gene TRBV5-1 combines with J gene TRBJ2-5, with D perhaps given as TRBD1 or TRBD2 (6 bases each). This CDR3 contains 15 residues. V lost 0 bases, J lost 4 bases, and 13 bases lay in between. The germline CDR1 and CDR2 sequences are SGHRS and YFSETQ. CDR3 loop: CASSLGGAHAETQYF. The DNA for the CDR3 is TGCGCCAGCAGCTTGGGGGGGGCGCATGCAGAGACCCAGTACTTC.

This clone appeared a single time. V and J are TRBV10-3 and TRBJ2-7; D tentatively reads TRBD1 or TRBD2 (7 bases each). The germline V gene has CDR1 ENHRY and CDR2 SYGVKD. The CDR3 is 12 residues long. V lost 6 bases and J 4 bases, leaving 10 bases between the germline ends. The CDR3: CAISQGGYEQYF. As DNA, the CDR3 is TGTGCCATCAGCCAGGGGGGGTACGAGCAGTACTTC.

This rearrangement joins TRBV4-3 to TRBJ1-1; possibly TRBD1 for D (6 bases). V lost 1 base and J lost 1, with 13 bases in between. Germline assignment: CDR1 LGHNA and CDR2 YSLEER. The CDR3 is 16 amino acids. The CDR3 loop is CASSQVGAVGNTEAFF. For the CDR3, the DNA is TGCGCCAGCAGCCAAGTGGGGGCCGTTGGGAACACTGAAGCTTTCTTT.

The rearrangement uses TRBV19 and TRBJ1-3; the D gene is possibly TRBD1 (6 bases). Trimming pared 3 bases from V and 2 bases from J, leaving 11 bases between. CDR1 LNHDA and CDR2 SQIVND come from the germline V gene (reference sequence). This CDR3 spans 15 amino acids. The CDR3 region has the DNA TGTGCCAGTAGTATCGGAGGGGGGCCTGGAAACACCATATATTTT. This translates into CASSIGGGPGNTIYF. The full variable domain, its missing parts supplied by reference TRBV19 and TRBJ1-3, is DGGITQSPKYLFRKEGQNVTLSCEQNLNHDAMYWYRQDPGQGLRLIYYSQIVNDFQKGDIAEGYSVSREKKESFPLTVTSAQKNPTAFYLCASSIGGGPGNTIYFGEGSWLTVV.

The genes are TRBV18 and TRBJ1-3; D may be TRBD1 (6 bases). Trimming removed 1 base at V and 0 bases at J, with 10 bases between. Germline CDR1 KGHSH, CDR2 LQKENI. The CDR3 is made up of 16 amino acids. CDR3 sequence (DNA): TGTGCCAGCTCACCACAAGGGGGGAACTCTGGAAACACCATATATTTT. Its protein is CASSPQGGNSGNTIYF.

The chain joins TRBV7-8 to TRBJ1-5, with TRBD1 as a possible D gene (6 bases). V lost 0 bases, J lost 1 base, and 13 bases lay in between. Germline lookup yields CDR1 SGHVS and CDR2 FQNEAQ. CDR3 size: 17 residues. The CDR3 here is CASSLAGGRGSNQPQHF. In DNA form, the CDR3 reads TGTGCCAGCAGCTTAGCGGGGGGCAGGGGCAGCAATCAGCCCCAGCATTTT.

About this clone itself: In the same sample, other DNA sequences code for this CDR3. The chain joins TRBV27 to TRBJ1-2; D unclear. The V end lost 3 bases, the J end lost 8 bases, and 10 bases lay between the germline ends. Germline V lookup: CDR1 MNHEY, CDR2 SMNVEV (reference sequence). This CDR3 spans 12 amino acids. The CDR3 sequence is CASSFRGRGYTF. In DNA, the CDR3 is TGTGCCAGCAGTTTTCGGGGTCGCGGCTACACCTTC.

The gene calls are TRBV7-2 and TRBJ2-7, with unresolved D. Trimming stripped 4 bases from V and 2 bases from J, with 12 bases between. The CDR3 totals 14 residues. The germline CDR1 and CDR2 sequences are SGHTA and FQGNSA. The CDR3 here is CASSSRRFPYEQYF. The CDR3, as DNA: TGTGCCAGCAGCTCCCGACGATTCCCCTACGAGCAGTACTTC.

This clone appeared a few times. The chain couples TRBV30 to TRBJ1-1; no clear D. V was clipped by 3 bases and J by 9 bases, with 14 bases between them. CDR3 length: 12 amino acids. Germline-derived CDR1 and CDR2 are GTSNPN and SVGIG (reference sequence). The CDR3 DNA is TGTGCCTGGAGCGACCCAATAGGACAAGCTTTCTTT. It specifies CAWSDPIGQAFF. Variable domain in full (rest from reference TRBV30 and TRBJ1-1): SQTIHQWPATLVQPVGSPLSLECTVEGTSNPNLYWYRQAAGRGLQLLFYSVGIGQISSEVPQNLSASRPQDRQFILSSKKLLLSDSGFYLCAWSDPIGQAFFGQGTRLTVV.

CDR3 in DNA: TGCGCCAGCAGCATACTAGCGGGGGAGTTATATACGCAGTATTTT. Translating gives CASSILAGELYTQYF. The V call is TRBV5-1, the J call TRBJ2-3, with 11 positions matching TRBD2. The CDR3 has 15 amino acids. The germline V gene encodes CDR1 SGHRS and CDR2 YFSETQ. V lost 4 bases, J lost 7 bases, and 8 bases stayed unmatched.

The CDR3 DNA is TGCGCCAGCGGTTCAGGGCCGGGGCTCTACGAGCAGTACTTC. Translation gives CASGSGPGLYEQYF. The rearrangement links TRBV5-1 to TRBJ2-7; D is perhaps TRBD1 or TRBD2 (5 bases each). Trimming stripped 7 bases from V and 3 bases from J, with 17 bases between. Germline loops: CDR1 SGHRS, CDR2 YFSETQ. The CDR3 is 14 amino acids. Supplemented by reference TRBV5-1 and TRBJ2-7, the full variable domain reads KAGVTQTPRYLIKTRGQQVTLSCSPISGHRSVSWYQQTPGQGLQFLFEYFSETQRNKGNFPGRFSGRQFSNSRSEMNVSTLELGDSALYLCASGSGPGLYEQYFGPGTRLTVT.

As for this clone: Other DNA sequences in the sample encode the same CDR3. This CDR3 reads CASSLRGQGVGEQYF. The CDR3 bases are TGTGCCAGTAGCCTAAGGGGGCAAGGGGTGGGCGAGCAGTACTTC. The chain links TRBV19 to TRBJ2-7; 7 nucleotides line up with TRBD1. Germline-derived CDR1 and CDR2 are LNHDA and SQIVND (reference sequence). V was clipped by 6 bases and J by 6 bases; unmatched bases: 14. This CDR3 contains 15 residues.

Only one count was recorded for this clone. The chain joins TRBV5-4 to TRBJ2-3; 8 nucleotides align to TRBD1. This CDR3 has 14 residues. The ends lost 5 bases at V and 1 base at J; junction bases unmatched: 3. Germline V CDR1 and CDR2: SGHNT, YYREEE (reference sequence). The CDR3 reads CASRSGQGTDTQYF. The DNA for the CDR3 is TGTGCCAGCAGGTCGGGACAGGGCACAGATACGCAGTATTTT.

The rearrangement links TRBV7-3 to TRBJ2-3; unclear D gene. From germline, CDR1 is SGHTA and CDR2 FQGTGA. V dropped 4 bases and J dropped 1 base, with 9 bases sitting between them. CDR3 length: 14 residues. For the CDR3, the DNA is TGTGCCAGCAGCTCAAACGTGGGCACAGATACGCAGTATTTT. Its translation is CASSSNVGTDTQYF.

The rearrangement joins TRBV5-4 to TRBJ2-3; 7 nucleotides line up with TRBD2. With 6 bases clipped from V and 2 bases from J, the junction kept 6 bases outside the gene matches. The CDR3 has 14 amino acids. Germline CDR1 is SGHNT and CDR2 is YYREEE (reference sequence). The CDR3 reads CASMPSGSTDTQYF. The CDR3 bases are TGTGCCAGCATGCCTAGCGGATCCACAGATACGCAGTATTTT.

The chain carries TRBV4-2 and TRBJ2-3; 7 bases match TRBD1. CDR1 is LGHNA, CDR2 YNFKEQ, per germline. CDR3 length equals 17 residues. The junction had 14 bases not matched to a gene; V was cut back by 5 bases and J by 3 bases. Here the CDR3 reads CASSSDGMTQGTDTQYF. CDR3 bases: TGTGCCAGCAGCTCCGACGGAATGACACAGGGGACAGATACGCAGTATTTT.

The V and J genes are TRBV5-4 and TRBJ2-5; tentatively, D is TRBD2 (6 bases). Germline values: CDR1 SGHNT, CDR2 YYREEE (reference sequence). The CDR3 length is 14 residues. Trimming stripped 4 bases from V and 5 bases from J, with 15 bases between. This CDR3 is CASSASSVGETQYF. CDR3 bases: TGTGCCAGCAGCGCCTCTAGCGTGGGGGAGACCCAGTACTTC.

V and J are TRBV7-2 and TRBJ2-7; the D is unclear. Germline values: CDR1 SGHTA, CDR2 FQGNSA. Trimming shortened V by 3 bases and J by 4 bases, and 10 bases separated the two germline ends. This CDR3 comprises 13 residues. The CDR3 is CASSLSDLYEQYF. The DNA of the CDR3 is TGTGCCAGCAGCTTGTCGGATCTATACGAGCAGTACTTC. The full variable domain, with the rest looked up from reference TRBV7-2 and TRBJ2-7, is GAGVSQSPSNKVTEKGKDVELRCDPISGHTALYWYRQSLGQGLEFLIYFQGNSAPDKSGLPSDRFSAERTGGSVSTLTIQRTQQEDSAVYLCASSLSDLYEQYFGPGTRLTVT.

This clone has a single count. The V call is TRBV11-1, the J call TRBJ2-7, with 9 bases lining up with TRBD2. CDR3 length: 15 residues. The V and J ends lost 4 bases and 1 base, in that order; junction bases with no gene match: 5. Germline V CDR1 and CDR2: SGHAT, FQDESV (reference sequence). The CDR3 bases are TGTGCCAGCAGCTATCGCGGGAGGGCGTCCTACGAGCAGTACTTC. Its translation is CASSYRGRASYEQYF. The whole variable domain, remainder taken from reference TRBV11-1 and TRBJ2-7, is EAEVAQSPRYKITEKSQAVAFWCDPISGHATLYWYRQILGQGPELLVQFQDESVVDDSQLPKDRFSAERLKGVDSTLKIQPAELGDSAMYLCASSYRGRASYEQYFGPGTRLTVT.

The rearrangement links TRBV2 to TRBJ2-7; 12 nucleotides match TRBD1. V dropped 6 bases and J dropped 6; count of bases not matched to a gene: 6. The CDR3 is made up of 14 amino acids. Germline V gene sequence: CDR1 SNHLY, CDR2 FYNNEI. The CDR3 loop reads CASRTGTGGSEQYF. CDR3 DNA: TGTGCCAGCAGGACCGGGACAGGGGGCAGCGAGCAGTACTTC.

This clone was counted between two and nine times. Other DNA sequences in this specimen translate into the identical CDR3. This chain joins TRBV28 and TRBJ1-2; D gene uncertain. Trimming took 5 bases from V and 0 from J, leaving 7 bases between them. The CDR3 has 13 amino acids. Germline-derived CDR1 and CDR2 are MDHEN and SYDVKM. The CDR3 bases are TGTGCCAGCAGTAGATCCGCTAACTATGGCTACACCTTC. Its translation is CASSRSANYGYTF.

As regards this clone: The same CDR3 also results from other DNA sequences found in this sample. The genes are TRBV5-1 and TRBJ2-7, with TRBD2 matching over 10 bases. There are 14 residues in the CDR3. The germline gives CDR1 SGHRS, CDR2 YFSETQ. V shed 4 bases, J shed 4 bases, and the junction held 5 bases outside the gene matches. CDR3 amino acids: CASSPGTSVYEQYF. In DNA form, the CDR3 reads TGCGCCAGCAGCCCCGGGACTAGCGTTTACGAGCAGTACTTC.

V gene TRBV9 combines with J gene TRBJ2-5, with D tentatively TRBD2 (6 bases). CDR3 length equals 13 residues. Trimming took 3 bases from V and 5 from J, leaving 11 bases between them. The germline CDR1 and CDR2 sequences are SGDLS and YYNGEE. The CDR3 protein is CASSAEGAETQYF. CDR3 coding DNA: TGTGCCAGCAGCGCGGAGGGCGCGGAGACCCAGTACTTC.

This chain connects TRBV5-6 to TRBJ2-7, with 11 bases that match TRBD2. Germline CDR1 reads SGHDT; CDR2 reads YYEEEE. The V and J ends lost 1 base and 4 bases, in that order; junction bases with no gene match: 7. There are 16 residues in the CDR3. The CDR3 loop is CASSLFQTSGSYEQYF. The CDR3 nucleotides are TGTGCCAGCAGCTTGTTCCAAACTAGCGGGAGTTACGAGCAGTACTTC.